This record looks at one T cell receptor (beta chain) sequence and its context. The antigen is unknown. This sample is part of a study of CD8+ T cells in alopecia areata. Study results and limitations: Relative to mice, TCR sharing across patients was less clear, a difference possibly HLA-related.

RNA extraction and reverse transcription yielded cDNA as sequencing template. Clones were sequenced by immunoSEQ multiplex PCR, and TCRdb holds only the in-frame ones, with some missing. The sample holds 110,000 to 150,000 clones, roughly 62% seen once. The length of the CDR3 is 13 residues. Trimming removed 3 bases from V and 1 base from J, with 8 bases in between. Germline V CDR1 and CDR2: SQVTM, ANQGSEA. The researchers isolated CD4+ and CD8+ T cells from PBMCs by sorting. The source was CD4+ T cells sorted from blood, collected at week 0. The chain combines TRBV29-1 with TRBJ2-3; D is perhaps TRBD2 (6 bases). The receptor's source is a human donor with alopecia areata. The CDR3 protein is CSVEVAGTDTQYF. The CDR3 nucleotides read TGCAGCGTTGAGGTAGCGGGCACAGATACGCAGTATTTT.